This T cell receptor beta chain derives from a study of blood T cells in healthy people across ages. Germline V gene lookup returns CDR1 SGHRS and CDR2 YFSETQ. This CDR3 has 13 residues. Primed by a sample-barcoded 5' primer and a J-beta primer mix, a second PCR proceeded for roughly 6 to 12 cycles. Template switching added a 12-random-nucleotide identifier to every cDNA molecule. Every individual sample yielded 3 million or more paired-end reads (each containing CDR3). TCRdb passed the 5' RACE reads through MiXCR, listing each CDR3 protein once. The data show around 1,500,000 distinct CDR3 sequences, 28% seen once. Donor samples were obtained from healthy Caucasian individuals from Russia, aged 6 to 90. A note on this clonotype: A junction boundary mismatches the germline segment, possibly from a read error.

Sample: blood. The receptor's source is a woman in her 30s in good health. The chain has TRBV5-1 and TRBJ2-7; D call uncertain. The CDR3 region is CTSSVELNCEQYF. CDR3 nucleotide sequence: TGCACCAGCTCGGTAGAGCTCAACTGCGAGCAGTACTTC. The entire variable domain, with the rest obtained from reference TRBV5-1 and TRBJ2-7, is as follows: KAGVTQTPRYLIKTRGQQVTLSCSPISGHRSVSWYQQTPGQGLQFLFEYFSETQRNKGNFPGRFSGRQFSNSRSEMNVSTLELGDSALYLCTSSVELNCEQYFGPGTRLTVT.